The TCR beta chain described here comes from a study of T cell responses to AZD1222 COVID-19 vaccine. Regarding the study as a whole: Just a handful of AZD1222 recipients tested seropositive at baseline. Reportedly, nearly half of unique spike TCRs recognized epitopes outside B.1.351/B.1.1.7 mutations. Clonal diversity was possibly underestimated; the donors were predominantly white British and more often female.

Germline CDR1 reads MNHEY; CDR2 reads SVGAGI. There are 15 residues in the CDR3. V lost 2 bases and J lost 8; bases outside the gene matches: 8. A word on this clone: Its specificity is not known.

Generated by immunoSEQ multiplex PCR, the TCRdb table keeps only in-frame clones and is missing some. The repertoire holds 70,000 to 85,000 clones, roughly 90% seen once, with roughly 2.7% in the top ten. The specimen comprised peripheral blood, sampled on day 0 of AZD1222 vaccination. The chain recombines TRBV6-5 with TRBJ1-2; 10 bases line up with TRBD1. This clonotype was obtained from an adult in good health. The CDR3: CASSYLGQGLEGYTF. The CDR3 bases are TGTGCCAGCAGTTACCTGGGACAGGGGTTAGAAGGCTACACCTTC.